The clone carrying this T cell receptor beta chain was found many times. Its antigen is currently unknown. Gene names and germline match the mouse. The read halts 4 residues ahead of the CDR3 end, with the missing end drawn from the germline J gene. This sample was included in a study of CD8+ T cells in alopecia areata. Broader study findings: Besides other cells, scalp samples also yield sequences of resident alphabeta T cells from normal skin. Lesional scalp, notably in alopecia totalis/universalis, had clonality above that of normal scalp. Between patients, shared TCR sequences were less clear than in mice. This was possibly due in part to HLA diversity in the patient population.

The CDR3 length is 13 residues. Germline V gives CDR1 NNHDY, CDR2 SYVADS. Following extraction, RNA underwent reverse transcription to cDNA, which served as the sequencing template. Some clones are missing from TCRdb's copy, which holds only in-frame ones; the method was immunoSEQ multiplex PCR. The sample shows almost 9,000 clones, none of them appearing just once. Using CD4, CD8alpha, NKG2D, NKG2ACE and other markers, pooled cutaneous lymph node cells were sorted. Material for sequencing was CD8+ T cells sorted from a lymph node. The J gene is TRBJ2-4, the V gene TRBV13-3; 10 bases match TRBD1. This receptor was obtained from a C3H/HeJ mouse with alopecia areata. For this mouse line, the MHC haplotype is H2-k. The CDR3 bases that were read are TGTGCCAGCAGCCGACAGGGGGCAAAC. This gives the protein CASSRQGAN. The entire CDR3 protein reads CASSRQGANTLYF. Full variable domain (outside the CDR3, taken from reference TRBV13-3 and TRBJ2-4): EAAVTQSPRSKVAVTGGKVTLSCHQTNNHDYMYWYRQDTGHGLRLIHYSYVADSTEKGDIPDGYKASRPSQENFSLILELASLSQTAVYFCASSRQGANTLYFGAGTRLSVL.